This T cell receptor beta chain was recorded in a study of T cell repertoires in cytomegalovirus infection. Overall study context: The public TCR beta signatures pointed to both CMV infection and matching HLA type.

This clonotype was counted only a few times. Its antigen is undetermined. The V end was cut by 3 bases, the J end by 8 bases, with 8 bases between. Germline V gene sequence: CDR1 ENHRY, CDR2 SYGVKD. CDR3 length: 12 residues. Study-wide results and limits: Clonotype analysis showed dominance of the ex vivo response by HLA-C-restricted CMV-specific TCR beta clonotypes. Summed frequency of shared TCR beta families picked out CMV carriers who also had the relevant HLA.

TCRdb reprocessed the reads via MiXCR and lists one record per CDR3 protein. The data show 250,000 to 300,000 distinct CDR3 sequences, with around 20% seen just once and approximately 20% held by the top ten. Sample: cultured PBMCs, taken from culture after CMV antigen stimulation. The chain has TRBV10-3 and TRBJ2-1, with D perhaps matching TRBD2 (5 bases). The sequence came from a human donor in good health (CMV status not recorded). Some clones in this sample may be carry-over from other donors' samples. The CDR3 region has the DNA TGTGCCATCAGTGACGGGGTTGATGAGCAGTTCTTC. Protein: CAISDGVDEQFF.